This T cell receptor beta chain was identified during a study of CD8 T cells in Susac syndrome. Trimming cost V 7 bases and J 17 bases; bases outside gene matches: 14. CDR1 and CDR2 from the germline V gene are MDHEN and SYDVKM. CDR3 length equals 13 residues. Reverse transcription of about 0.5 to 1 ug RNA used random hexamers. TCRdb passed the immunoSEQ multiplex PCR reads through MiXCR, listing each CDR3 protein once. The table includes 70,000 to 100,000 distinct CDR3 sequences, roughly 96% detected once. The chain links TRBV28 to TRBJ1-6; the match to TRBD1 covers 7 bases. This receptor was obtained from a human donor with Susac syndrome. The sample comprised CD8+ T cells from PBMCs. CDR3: CASTYDRARTFHF. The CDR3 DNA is TGTGCCAGCACGTACGACAGGGCTCGGACCTTCCACTTT.